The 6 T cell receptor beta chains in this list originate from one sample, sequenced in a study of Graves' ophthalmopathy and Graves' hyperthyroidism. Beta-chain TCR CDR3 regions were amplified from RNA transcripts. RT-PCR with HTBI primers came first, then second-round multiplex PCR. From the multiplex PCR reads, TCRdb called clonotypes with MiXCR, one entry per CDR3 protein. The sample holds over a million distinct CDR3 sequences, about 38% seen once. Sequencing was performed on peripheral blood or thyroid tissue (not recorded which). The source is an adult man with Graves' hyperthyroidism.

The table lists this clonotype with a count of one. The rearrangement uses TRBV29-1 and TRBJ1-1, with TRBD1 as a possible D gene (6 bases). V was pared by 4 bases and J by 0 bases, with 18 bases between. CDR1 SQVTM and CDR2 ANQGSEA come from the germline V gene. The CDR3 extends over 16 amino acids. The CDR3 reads CSVGALPGQMNTEAFF. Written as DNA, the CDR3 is TGCAGCGTTGGTGCCTTACCAGGACAGATGAACACTGAAGCTTTCTTT.

The CDR3 sequence: CASSPPREGGKETQYF. The CDR3 DNA is TGTGCCAGCTCACCACCTAGAGAGGGTGGGAAAGAGACCCAGTACTTC. This chain connects TRBV18 to TRBJ2-5, with TRBD2 as a possible D gene (5 bases). Germline assignment: CDR1 KGHSH and CDR2 LQKENI. The CDR3 runs to 16 residues. The V and J ends lost 0 bases and 3 bases respectively, with 14 bases between them.

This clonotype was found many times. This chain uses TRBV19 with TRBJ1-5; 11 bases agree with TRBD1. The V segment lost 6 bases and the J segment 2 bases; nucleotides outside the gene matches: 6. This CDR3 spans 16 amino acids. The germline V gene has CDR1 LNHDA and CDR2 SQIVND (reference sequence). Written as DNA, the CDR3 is TGTGCCAGTAGGAGGGACAGGGGGATCGGCAATCAGCCCCAGCATTTT. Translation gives CASRRDRGIGNQPQHF.

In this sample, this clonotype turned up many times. CDR3 residues: CASSFKGQQPNYGYTF. CDR3 DNA: TGTGCCAGCAGCTTCAAGGGACAACAACCTAACTATGGCTACACCTTC. This sequence joins TRBV7-2 and TRBJ1-2; D may be TRBD1 (6 bases). CDR1 is SGHTA and CDR2 is FQGNSA in the germline V gene. The CDR3 is made up of 16 amino acids. The V gene lost 3 bases and the J gene lost 0 bases, with 14 bases spanning the gap.

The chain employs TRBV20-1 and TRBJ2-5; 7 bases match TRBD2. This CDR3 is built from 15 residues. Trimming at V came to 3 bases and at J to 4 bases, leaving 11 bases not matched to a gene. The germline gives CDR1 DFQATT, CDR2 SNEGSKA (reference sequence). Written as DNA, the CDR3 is TGCAGTGCTAGGAGTGTTCGGGGGGATGGAGAGACCCAGTACTTC. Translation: CSARSVRGDGETQYF.

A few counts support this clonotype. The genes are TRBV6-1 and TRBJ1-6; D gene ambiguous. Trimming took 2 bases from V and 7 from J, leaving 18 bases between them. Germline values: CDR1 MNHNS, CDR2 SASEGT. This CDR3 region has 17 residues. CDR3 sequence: CASSEPPASMMNSPLHF. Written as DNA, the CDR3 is TGTGCCAGCAGTGAACCCCCCGCATCTATGATGAATTCACCCCTCCACTTT.